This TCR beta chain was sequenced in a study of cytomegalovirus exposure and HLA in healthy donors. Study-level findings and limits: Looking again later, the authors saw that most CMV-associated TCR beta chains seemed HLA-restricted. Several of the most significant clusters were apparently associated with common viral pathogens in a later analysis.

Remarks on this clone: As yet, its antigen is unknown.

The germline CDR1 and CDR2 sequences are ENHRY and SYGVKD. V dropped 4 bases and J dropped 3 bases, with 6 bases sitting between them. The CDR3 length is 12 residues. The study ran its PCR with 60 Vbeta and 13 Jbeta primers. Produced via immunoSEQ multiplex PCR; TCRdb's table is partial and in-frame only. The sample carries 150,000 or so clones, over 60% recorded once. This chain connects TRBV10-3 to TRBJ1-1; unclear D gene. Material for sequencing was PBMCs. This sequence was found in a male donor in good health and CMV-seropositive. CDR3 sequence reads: CAISGEDTEAFF. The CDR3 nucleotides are TGTGCCATCAGTGGAGAGGACACTGAAGCTTTCTTT.